This T cell receptor beta chain was recorded in a study of identical twins. Points from the study as a whole: Fewer insertions were carried by abundant cord blood beta clonotypes, but none was seen in memory repertoires. Out-of-frame TCR alpha sharing in monozygotic twins exceeded recombination model predictions. Findings depended on cross-sectional statistics rather than tracking the same donors.

Each donor (without exception) was a healthy Caucasian. With regard to this clonotype: Its matching antigen is unknown.

The V gene's germline CDR1 is MDHEN and CDR2 SYDVKM. The CDR3 consists of 15 residues. V was trimmed by 11 bases and J by 2 bases, leaving 16 bases between them. TCRdb independently ran MiXCR on the 5' RACE reads; one entry per CDR3 protein. Of about 530,000 distinct CDR3 sequences listed, 13% to 15% are singletons. The same sample was also used in a study of yellow fever vaccine responses in identical twins.

The TCR comes from a woman aged 18-29 years in good health. Specimen: CD4+ T cells sorted from blood. The chain uses TRBV28 and TRBJ2-6; no definite D call. The CDR3 loop is CAVETSHTGANVLTF. Written as DNA, the CDR3 is TGTGCCGTCGAGACAAGCCATACTGGGGCCAACGTCCTGACTTTC.